The rows below give T cell receptor beta chains drawn from one sample of a study of CD4 T cells in relation to SARS-CoV-2 and coronaviruses. The assay was immunoSEQ multiplex PCR, and TCRdb's table has in-frame clones only and misses some. The sample records just over 15,000 clones, about 73% being singletons. No antigen has been identified for these receptors. Sequencing was done on a sample of CD4+ T cells from PBMCs, cultured in vitro. The receptor set was obtained from a human donor in good health. Both conserved end residues are part of each CDR3. The D gene is left open where the match is weak. Size values are once, few and many counts, or a class for expanded clones, and some rows have none.

TRBV4-2	.	TRBJ2-7	TRBD1	TGTGCCAGCAGCCAAGATACACAGGGGGAGCAGTACTTC	CASSQDTQGEQYF
TRBV7-9	.	TRBJ2-5	.	TGTGCCAGCAGCGCAATTGCCGGGGAGAAAGAGACCCAGTACTTC	CASSAIAGEKETQYF
TRBV3-1/TRBV3-2	.	TRBJ1-3	.	TGTGCCAGCAGCCAAGGGCCAGGGGCTGGAAACACCATATATTTT	CASSQGPGAGNTIYF
TRBV18	few	TRBJ2-7	TRBD2	TGTGCCAGCTCACCACCTGGTACTAGCGTGCTCTACGAGCAGTACTTC	CASSPPGTSVLYEQYF